This T cell receptor beta chain was recorded in a study of control samples from healthy donors and cancer patients (dated by TCRdb to the early 2020s). Concerning this clone itself: Its antigen is still unknown. Per-base quality was not reported, and no clone a single base away is much larger than it.

V is cut by 4 bases and J by 0 bases, and the space between the germline ends is 12 bases. The germline V gene (reference sequence) gives CDR1 as MNHEY and CDR2 as SMNVEV. There are 15 amino acids in the CDR3, from cysteine to phenylalanine inclusive. Left in the record is the CDR3 DNA by itself, 45 bases read in frame from the first base. Libraries came from the immunoSEQ multiplex PCR assay. As stored in TCRdb, this immuneACCESS dataset retains in-frame rearrangements with V and J assigned. A fraction of the clones does not appear; measured against another copy, unresolved V genes explain less than half of the discrepancy, and the remainder lacks a known reason. The table for this sample lists some 130,000 clones; about 92% of them were counted only once. The ten most abundant clones make up 1.7% of the sample.

The TCR comes from a man aged 50-59 years with head and neck cancer. The chain is assembled from TRBV27 and TRBJ1-1; TRBD1 could be the D gene, as 5 bases match. Sequencing was done on a sample of PBMCs. The CDR3: CASSSASTVNTEAFF. The DNA sequence follows: TGTGCCAGCAGTTCCGCATCGACAGTGAACACTGAAGCTTTCTTT.